Shown below are 19 T cell receptor beta chains from a single sample sequenced in a study of memory CD4+ T cells and cytomegalovirus serostatus (dated by TCRdb to 2018 to 2020). Library prep was done by the immunoSEQ multiplex PCR assay. TCRdb provides this immuneACCESS table in a form limited to in-frame rearrangements. Some clones are lacking; in checked studies, under half of them reflect an unresolved V gene, and why the rest are absent is not known. The sample table records 50,000 to 75,000 clones; around four fifths of these occur just once. Together, the top ten hold about 0.95% of the sample. Single viable CD3+CD4+CD8-CD45RO+ cells were sorted as memory CD4+ T cells on a FACSAria II. The source material was memory CD4+ T cells from blood. The source is an adult in good health and CMV-seronegative.

This chain connects TRBV2 to TRBJ2-5, with a weak D call TRBD2 (5 bases). The CDR3 has 14 amino acids. V was pared by 6 bases and J by 5 bases, with 16 bases between. Germline V gene lookup returns CDR1 SNHLY and CDR2 FYNNEI. The CDR3 DNA follows: TGTGCCAGCAGCCGAGGGTGGGATTACGAGACCCAGTACTTC. Translation: CASSRGWDYETQYF. Variable domain in full (rest from reference TRBV2 and TRBJ2-5): EPEVTQTPSHQVTQMGQEVILRCVPISNHLYFYWYRQILGQKVEFLVSFYNNEISEKSEIFDDQFSVERPDGSNFTLKIRSTKLEDSAMYFCASSRGWDYETQYFGPGTRLLVL.

This chain joins TRBV6-5 and TRBJ1-2, with 8 nucleotides matching TRBD1. This CDR3 has 15 residues. In germline, CDR1 is MNHEY, CDR2 SVGAGI. Trimming at V came to 5 bases and at J to 4 bases, leaving 9 bases not matched to a gene. The CDR3, as DNA: TGTGCCAGCAGTCCCGACAGGGGCCAATTCTATGGCTACACCTTC. Protein sequence: CASSPDRGQFYGYTF.

This clone has just a few counts. As DNA, the CDR3 is TGTGCCAGCAGCTTAGGGAGTACGAACACTGAAGCTTTCTTT. Protein sequence: CASSLGSTNTEAFF. The chain is built from TRBV7-3 and TRBJ1-1; D is uncertain. CDR1 and CDR2 from the germline V gene are SGHTA and FQGTGA. This CDR3 region has 14 residues. Between the trimmed V and J ends, which lost 2 bases and 1 base, there was a span of 8 bases.

This rearrangement joins TRBV7-7 to TRBJ1-3, with TRBD1 as a possible D gene (5 bases). Looked up from germline, CDR1 is SSHAT and CDR2 is FNYEAQ (reference sequence). V dropped 5 bases and J dropped 3 bases, with 14 bases sitting between them. The CDR3 has 15 residues. The DNA of the CDR3 is TGTGCCAGCAGCACCGGGACCGAGGGTGGAAACACCATATATTTT. As protein: CASSTGTEGGNTIYF.

The chain employs TRBV19 and TRBJ2-5; 10 bases match TRBD1. The CDR3 loop spans 15 amino acids. Germline CDR1 is LNHDA and CDR2 is SQIVND (reference sequence). Trimming took 9 bases from V and 5 from J; bases not matched to a gene: 12. CDR3 nucleotides: TGTGCCAGCAGACGCCAGGGACAGGGGTTGGAGACCCAGTACTTC. Translating it yields CASRRQGQGLETQYF.

The CDR3 nucleotides are TGTGCCAGCAAGGTCGGGACAGGGGGCGATTCCGGGGAGCTGTTTTTT. Translated: CASKVGTGGDSGELFF. The rearrangement joins TRBV2 to TRBJ2-2, with 12 bases matching TRBD1. The length of the CDR3 is 16 residues. CDR1 and CDR2 (germline): SNHLY, FYNNEI. The junction had 9 bases not matched to a gene; V was cut back by 7 bases and J by 6 bases.

This clone was observed once. The CDR3 sequence: CASSHGPYEQYF. The CDR3 coding sequence is TGTGCCAGCAGTCACGGGCCCTACGAGCAGTACTTC. The chain joins TRBV6-6 to TRBJ2-7; D remains unclear. Looked up from germline, CDR1 is MNHNY and CDR2 is SVGAGI (reference sequence). The CDR3 is 12 amino acids. The ends were cut back, 5 bases at V and 2 bases at J, with 7 bases in the middle.

V is TRBV4-1 and J is TRBJ1-2; no firm D call. Per the germline V gene, CDR1 is MGHRA and CDR2 is YSYEKL. This CDR3 has 13 amino acids. Trimming took off 4 bases at V and 8 bases at J, with 14 bases between the two ends. Written as DNA, the CDR3 is TGCGCCAGCAGCCTTGCCCATGGCCCGGGCTACACCTTC. Protein product: CASSLAHGPGYTF.

V is TRBV7-3 and J is TRBJ2-7, with 14 nucleotides matching TRBD2. The CDR3 is 17 residues long. The trim removed 0 bases at V and 4 bases at J, leaving 5 bases unmatched. Germline V gives CDR1 SGHTA, CDR2 FQGTGA. CDR3 in amino acids: CASSLTGTSGGRYEQYF. The CDR3, as DNA: TGTGCCAGCAGCTTAACCGGGACTAGCGGGGGACGTTACGAGCAGTACTTC.

This clone was counted a few times. This chain joins TRBV27 and TRBJ2-1; TRBD1 or TRBD2 may be the D gene (5 bases each). V was shortened by 8 bases and J by 0 bases, with 17 bases between the two germline ends. This CDR3 region has 16 residues. Germline assignment: CDR1 MNHEY and CDR2 SMNVEV (reference sequence). The CDR3 sequence is CASRGGRQTSYNEQFF. CDR3 bases: TGTGCCAGCCGGGGTGGACGACAGACCTCCTACAATGAGCAGTTCTTC.

The J gene is TRBJ2-1, the V gene TRBV30; D may correspond to TRBD1 or TRBD2 (5 bases each). V was pared by 0 bases and J by 13 bases, with 16 bases between. Per germline, CDR1 GTSNPN and CDR2 SVGIG (reference sequence). The CDR3 is 13 residues long. This CDR3 is CAWSVLDSRGQFF. Written as DNA, the CDR3 is TGTGCCTGGAGTGTACTAGATTCGAGGGGCCAGTTCTTC. Full variable domain (missing parts from reference TRBV30 and TRBJ2-1): SQTIHQWPATLVQPVGSPLSLECTVEGTSNPNLYWYRQAAGRGLQLLFYSVGIGQISSEVPQNLSASRPQDRQFILSSKKLLLSDSGFYLCAWSVLDSRGQFFGPGTRLTVL.

This clone occurred a few times. This sequence joins TRBV2 and TRBJ1-1; no reliable D call. Germline lookup yields CDR1 SNHLY and CDR2 FYNNEI. Between the trimmed V and J ends, which lost 3 bases and 6 bases, there was a span of 5 bases. The CDR3 contains 11 residues. CDR3 coding DNA: TGTGCCAGCAGTGATCAGCCTGAAGCTTTCTTT. It encodes CASSDQPEAFF.

Here the CDR3 DNA reads TGCGCCAGCAGCTTGGACGGACAGGGGAACACTGAAGCTTTCTTT. It codes for CASSLDGQGNTEAFF. The rearrangement uses TRBV5-1 and TRBJ1-1; 8 bases line up with TRBD1. CDR3 length: 15 amino acids. The trim removed 0 bases at V and 1 base at J, leaving 2 bases unmatched. From germline, CDR1 is SGHRS and CDR2 YFSETQ.

The chain carries TRBV7-3 and TRBJ2-7, with TRBD1 matching 8 bases. V gave up 5 bases and J gave up 3 bases; unmatched junction bases: 9. Germline V gene sequence: CDR1 SGHTA, CDR2 FQGTGA. The CDR3 is made up of 15 amino acids. This CDR3 is CASSEVRQGSYEQYF. The CDR3 DNA follows: TGTGCCAGCAGCGAAGTCCGACAGGGGAGCTACGAGCAGTACTTC.

The rearrangement links TRBV28 to TRBJ1-2; 11 nucleotides agree with TRBD1. The CDR3 has 15 residues. Germline values: CDR1 MDHEN, CDR2 SYDVKM. The V gene end was trimmed by 2 bases and the J gene end by 8 bases; junction bases not matched to a gene: 7. In nucleotides, the CDR3 is TGTGCCAGCAGTTTAGGGACAGGGGGTGCGAGGGGCTACACCTTC. As protein: CASSLGTGGARGYTF.

This clone was found once. This chain connects TRBV5-6 to TRBJ2-2; D not certain. The CDR3 covers 13 residues. The V gene's germline CDR1 is SGHDT and CDR2 YYEEEE. V was trimmed by 2 bases and J by 7 bases, leaving 9 bases between them. The CDR3 reads CASSFKRFGELFF. The DNA for the CDR3 is TGTGCCAGCAGCTTTAAACGCTTCGGGGAGCTGTTTTTT.

This clone was seen more than once but under ten times. The chain combines TRBV2 with TRBJ1-1; the D is unclear. Germline V gene sequence: CDR1 SNHLY, CDR2 FYNNEI. V lost 8 bases and J lost 7, with 11 bases in between. This CDR3 spans 11 amino acids. The CDR3 nucleotides are TGTGCCAGCGGCGGCCGGGGTGAAGCTTTCTTT. This gives the protein CASGGRGEAFF.

The V and J genes are TRBV2 and TRBJ2-5, with 10 bases lining up with TRBD2. Germline lookup yields CDR1 SNHLY and CDR2 FYNNEI. The ends lost 7 bases at V and 5 bases at J; junction bases unmatched: 19. CDR3 length: 18 amino acids. CDR3 nucleotide sequence: TGTGCCAGCAAGTGGACCCATTCCATTAGCGGGGGGCAGGAGACCCAGTACTTC. This encodes CASKWTHSISGGQETQYF.

The chain carries TRBV30 and TRBJ2-2; TRBD1 might be the D (5 bases). The V end lost 2 bases, the J end lost 5 bases, and 9 bases lay between the germline ends. Germline V gives CDR1 GTSNPN, CDR2 SVGIG (reference sequence). This CDR3 comprises 13 residues. The CDR3, as DNA: TGTGCCTGGAGTCCTAGGGGAACCGGGGAGCTGTTTTTT. Translation gives CAWSPRGTGELFF.